A selection of T cell receptor beta chains follows, all from one sample in a study of shared clonotypes between healthy human individuals. Produced via immunoSEQ multiplex PCR; TCRdb's table is partial and in-frame only. The table includes some 1.4 million clones, roughly 96% detected once. The sequenced material came from naive CD4+ T cells sorted from blood. These receptors were obtained from a young man in good health. Each CDR3 is given with its conserved first and last residue. D genes are given only for firm matches. Rows give clone size only sometimes, using once, few, many, or a class for an expanded clone.

D gene,clone size,V gene,J gene,CDR3 DNA,CDR3 protein
TRBD2,once,TRBV5-5,TRBJ2-1,TGTGCCAGCAGCGTACACCCGGCGGGGGGCAATGAGCAGTTCTTC,CASSVHPAGGNEQFF
TRBD1,once,TRBV7-2,TRBJ2-3,TGTGCCAGCAGGTTAAGCGGACAGGGAACAGATACGCAGTATTTT,CASRLSGQGTDTQYF
.,.,TRBV6-1,TRBJ2-1,TGTGCCAGCAGTGAATCTAGGGGGGTAGGCTACAATGAGCAGTTCTTC,CASSESRGVGYNEQFF
TRBD2,.,TRBV30,TRBJ2-7,TGTGCCTGGAGAGTAGCGGGAGCGCGCTACGAGCAGTACTTC,CAWRVAGARYEQYF
.,.,TRBV9,TRBJ2-2,TGTGCCAGCAGCCTTAGGACAGCCGGGGCATCGAACACCGGGGAGCTGTTTTTT,CASSLRTAGASNTGELFF
.,.,TRBV13,TRBJ2-1,TGTGCCAGCAGCATCTTAGCGGAAAGCTCCTACAATGAGCAGTTCTTC,CASSILAESSYNEQFF
.,once,TRBV19,TRBJ1-3,TGTGCCACCCACTTTTCGACACGTCTCTCTGGAAACACCATATATTTT,CATHFSTRLSGNTIYF
.,.,TRBV4-1,TRBJ2-1,TGCGCCAGCAGCCATCCGGCGGGGAAAGCTTACAATGAGCAGTTCTTC,CASSHPAGKAYNEQFF
.,.,TRBV9,TRBJ2-1,TGTGCCAGCAGCGTAGGGGTTAGCGGCTACAATGAGCAGTTCTTC,CASSVGVSGYNEQFF
.,.,TRBV7-2,TRBJ2-5,TGTGCCAGCAGCTTCAGGGGGGCAGAGACCCAGTACTTC,CASSFRGAETQYF
TRBD1,.,TRBV6-5,TRBJ1-1,TGTGCCAGCACCCGGGCAGGGGGAAACACTGAAGCTTTCTTT,CASTRAGGNTEAFF
.,.,TRBV28,TRBJ2-1,TGTGCCAGCAGCCCCCTGGGGGGCGGTGAGCAGTTCTTC,CASSPLGGGEQFF
.,.,TRBV7-9,TRBJ2-5,TGTGCCAGCAGCCAATCCCTAGCGACCCAGTACTTC,CASSQSLATQYF
.,.,TRBV18,TRBJ2-1,TGTGCCAGCTCACAACGCAATGAGCAGTTCTTC,CASSQRNEQFF
TRBD1,.,TRBV2,TRBJ1-1,TGTGCCACGGTCGGGACAGGGGGAAGCACTGAAGCTTTCTTT,CATVGTGGSTEAFF
TRBD2,.,TRBV30,TRBJ2-7,TGTGCCTGGAAACAGACTAGCGGTTACGAGCAGTACTTC,CAWKQTSGYEQYF
.,.,TRBV29-1,TRBJ2-5,TGCAGCGTAAACCGGGACAGGGACCGACTAGCGGACCAAGAGACCCAGTACTTC,CSVNRDRDRLADQETQYF
.,.,TRBV5-1,TRBJ2-6,TGCGCCAGCAGCCCTTTTACAAGCACCTCTACTGGGGCCAACGTCCTGACTTTC,CASSPFTSTSTGANVLTF
TRBD2,.,TRBV4-3,TRBJ2-3,TGCGCCAGCAGCCAAGTCGGGCAGCGGGAGATCACAGATACGCAGTATTTT,CASSQVGQREITDTQYF
.,once,TRBV28,TRBJ2-7,TGTGCCAGCAGTGCGGTATCCTACGAGCAGTACTTC,CASSAVSYEQYF
.,.,TRBV5-1,TRBJ2-1,TGCGCCAGCAGCGAGGACTTTCATTCCGGTCCTGAGCAGTTCTTC,CASSEDFHSGPEQFF
.,once,TRBV27,TRBJ2-1,TGTGCCAGCAGTTTAATAGGTGGGAGATTTCTCGATGAGCAGTTCTTC,CASSLIGGRFLDEQFF
.,.,TRBV18,TRBJ1-4,TGTGCCAGCTCACTTAGACAGCTAATTAATGAAAAACTGTTTTTT,CASSLRQLINEKLFF
TRBD1,.,TRBV7-9,TRBJ2-7,TGTGCCAGCAGCTTGGGACAGGGACTCTACGAGCAGTACTTC,CASSLGQGLYEQYF
.,once,TRBV28,TRBJ2-5,TGTGCCAGCAGTTTCAGGAGCTTTAAACAAGAGACCCAGTACTTC,CASSFRSFKQETQYF
.,.,TRBV6-4,TRBJ2-2,TGTGCCAGCAGTGCGGGACACGGAGTATTCAGGGAGCTGTTTTTT,CASSAGHGVFRELFF
.,.,TRBV7-2,TRBJ2-7,TGTGCCAGCAGCTCAGTGGGAACGTCAAATCCCCGCGAGCAGTACTTC,CASSSVGTSNPREQYF
TRBD2,.,TRBV2,TRBJ2-3,TGTGCCAGCGGGGGGACTACCATAAGTACAGATACGCAGTATTTT,CASGGTTISTDTQYF